The 18 T cell receptor beta chains in this list originate from one sample, sequenced in a study of human T cells and chemical hapten exposure (dated by TCRdb to the early 2020s). The method was RACE. Sequencer: NextSeq 500. TCRdb ran its own pipeline on the public reads, namely fastp trimming at Q25 and MiXCR clone calling, and kept in-frame beta chains. Rows are combined by CDR3 protein, so each entry shows the most common genes and DNA. This sample lists tens of thousands of distinct CDR3 sequences; more than 9% were detected once. The ten largest make up roughly 1.5% of the sample. In light of the paper, this sample's time point label describes: patch test 2, 6 weeks after DPC sensitization. Sample treatment or condition, as interpreted from the label and publication: therapeutic diphenylcyclopropenone sensitization with weekly scalp DPC. The input for sequencing was whole blood, taken in connection with sensitization to the hapten diphenylcyclopropenone (DPC). The receptors here all came from a man aged 18 to 30 with alopecia areata. Some clones in this sample may be carry-over from other donors' samples.

This clonotype turned up a few times. The chain carries TRBV20-1 and TRBJ1-1; 9 bases fit TRBD1. This CDR3 contains 14 residues. V dropped 8 bases and J dropped 0; count of bases not matched to a gene: 7. Germline CDR1 is DFQATT and CDR2 is SNEGSKA (reference sequence). CDR3 DNA: TGCAGTAGTATACAGGGGGCACTGAACACTGAAGCTTTCTTT. It codes for CSSIQGALNTEAFF.

The chain recombines TRBV12-5 with TRBJ1-1; no clear D gene. V lost 2 bases and J lost 5, with 3 bases in between. CDR1 is LGHNT and CDR2 is FRNRAP in the germline V gene. The CDR3 runs to 11 residues. This CDR3 is CASGLSTEAFF. The CDR3 DNA reads as TGTGCTAGTGGTTTGTCGACTGAAGCTTTCTTT.

This clonotype showed up many times. The chain carries TRBV11-2 and TRBJ2-2; 9 bases match TRBD2. V shed 5 bases and J 0 bases; nucleotides not matched to a gene: 4. The CDR3 is 16 amino acids. Germline CDR1 is SGHAT and CDR2 is FQNNGV. CDR3 coding DNA: TGTGCCAGCAGCGCTGTAGCGGGAGCGAACACCGGGGAGCTGTTTTTT. Translation: CASSAVAGANTGELFF.

Many counts were recorded for this clonotype. The rearrangement joins TRBV2 to TRBJ2-5, with a possible D match to TRBD1 (5 bases). Germline CDR1 and CDR2: SNHLY and FYNNEI. Trimming pared 5 bases from V and 3 bases from J, leaving 10 bases between. The CDR3 sequence is 13 residues long. In DNA form, the CDR3 reads TGTGCCAGCAGTTTAGGGGCAGAAGAGACCCAGTACTTC. It codes for CASSLGAEETQYF.

The rearrangement links TRBV9 to TRBJ2-1; 11 bases are a match to TRBD2. The CDR3 is 15 residues long. The junction had 3 bases not matched to a gene; V was cut back by 1 base and J by 6 bases. The germline V gene encodes CDR1 SGDLS and CDR2 YYNGEE. The CDR3 region is CASSVTSGGVNEQFF. The CDR3 DNA follows: TGTGCCAGCAGCGTAACTAGCGGGGGAGTCAATGAGCAGTTCTTC.

In its sample, this clonotype was seen many times. The rearrangement joins TRBV7-9 to TRBJ2-3; 7 positions agree with TRBD1. The CDR3 runs to 15 residues. The J segment lost 4 bases and the V segment lost 5 bases, leaving 9 bases of the junction unmatched. Germline V CDR1 and CDR2: SEHNR, FQNEAQ (reference sequence). The DNA of the CDR3 is TGTGCCAGCAGCCCCAGGACAGGAAGCGCAGATACGCAGTATTTT. This codes for CASSPRTGSADTQYF. Based on the CDR3 plus reference TRBV7-9 and TRBJ2-3, the full variable domain is DTGVSQNPRHKITKRGQNVTFRCDPISEHNRLYWYRQTLGQGPEFLTYFQNEAQLEKSRLLSDRFSAERPKGSFSTLEIQRTEQGDSAMYLCASSPRTGSADTQYFGPGTRLTVL.

The chain recombines TRBV7-6 with TRBJ2-2, with D possibly matching TRBD1 (7 bases). Trimming left V 2 bases short and J 2 bases short, with 18 bases between. The germline CDR1 and CDR2 sequences are SGHVS and FNYEAQ. CDR3 length equals 18 residues. The CDR3 reads CASSLPPGGTDNTGELFF. The CDR3 nucleotides are TGTGCCAGCAGCTTACCACCTGGGGGGACAGATAACACCGGGGAGCTGTTTTTT.

This rearrangement joins TRBV9 to TRBJ2-2; 11 bases map to TRBD2. Unmatched junction bases numbered 4, after V lost 1 base and J lost 5 bases. The germline gives CDR1 SGDLS, CDR2 YYNGEE. This CDR3 comprises 16 residues. CDR3 in DNA: TGTGCCAGCAGCGTAACTAGCGGGGGTATAACCGGGGAGCTGTTTTTT. Protein product: CASSVTSGGITGELFF.

The sample holds a few counts of this clonotype. The gene calls are TRBV7-2 and TRBJ2-7, with TRBD1 matching 7 bases. The CDR3 has 15 residues. V dropped 4 bases and J dropped 7; count of bases not matched to a gene: 13. Per germline, CDR1 SGHTA and CDR2 FQGNSA. CDR3 in amino acids: CASSSSTGIGREQYV. CDR3 coding DNA: TGTGCCAGCAGCTCCTCGACAGGGATTGGGCGTGAGCAGTACGTC.

This clonotype was counted ten times or more. The V call is TRBV6-2 or TRBV6-3, the J call TRBJ1-1; maybe TRBD1 (5 bases). Trimming took 7 bases from V and 5 from J, leaving 14 bases between them. This CDR3 has 13 amino acids. The germline V gene encodes CDR1 MNHEY and CDR2 SVGEGT. CDR3 DNA: TGTGCCAGCAAAGACAGAGGCCGAACTGAAGCTTTCTTT. Translation: CASKDRGRTEAFF.

This clonotype has ten or more counts. This chain joins TRBV11-2 and TRBJ2-7; D gene uncertain. The CDR3 is 13 amino acids. Germline V gene sequence: CDR1 SGHAT, CDR2 FQNNGV. V shed 1 base and J shed 1 base, with 5 bases lying between them. CDR3 loop: CASSLVPSYEQYF. CDR3 nucleotide sequence: TGTGCCAGCAGCTTAGTACCGTCCTACGAGCAGTACTTC.

Ten or more counts support this clonotype. This chain uses TRBV4-3 with TRBJ1-5, with D possibly being TRBD1 (5 bases). In germline, CDR1 is LGHNA, CDR2 YSLEER. This CDR3 region has 13 residues. The V and J ends lost 2 bases and 7 bases respectively, with 9 bases between them. The DNA for the CDR3 is TGCGCCAGCAGCCAATTCTCAGGGCAGCCCCAGCATTTT. Translating gives CASSQFSGQPQHF.

In this sample, this clonotype turned up many times. The chain employs TRBV6-2 or TRBV6-3 and TRBJ2-5; D possibly corresponds to TRBD2 (5 bases). The germline V gene has CDR1 MNHEY and CDR2 SVGEGT. This CDR3 comprises 14 residues. Trimming pared 5 bases from V and 4 bases from J, leaving 14 bases between. This CDR3 reads CASSPMRGRETQYF. The CDR3 DNA sequence: TGTGCCAGCAGTCCTATGAGAGGGAGAGAGACCCAGTACTTC.

Here the CDR3 reads CASSSSGTGELFF. The CDR3 nucleotides are TGTGCCAGCAGCTCTAGCGGCACCGGGGAGCTGTTTTTT. The chain carries TRBV11-2 and TRBJ2-2; 7 nucleotides agree with TRBD2. Trimming took 4 bases from V and 4 from J; bases not matched to a gene: 0. Germline V gene data show CDR1 as SGHAT and CDR2 as FQNNGV. This CDR3 contains 13 residues.

This clonotype showed up many times. The J gene is TRBJ2-7, the V gene TRBV9, with TRBD2 matching over 10 bases. The V gene end was trimmed by 4 bases and the J gene end by 4 bases; junction bases not matched to a gene: 8. Germline values: CDR1 SGDLS, CDR2 YYNGEE. The CDR3 runs to 15 residues. This chain's CDR3 is CASSIAGGEEYEQYF. In nucleotides, the CDR3 is TGTGCCAGCAGCATAGCGGGGGGAGAAGAGTACGAGCAGTACTTC.

The genes are TRBV4-1 and TRBJ2-3; the D gene is possibly TRBD1 (5 bases). Looked up from germline, CDR1 is MGHRA and CDR2 is YSYEKL. There are 14 residues in the CDR3. The V gene lost 2 bases and the J gene lost 5 bases, with 11 bases spanning the gap. The CDR3 loop reads CASSQRQGKDTQYF. In nucleotides, the CDR3 is TGCGCCAGCAGCCAACGGCAGGGTAAAGATACGCAGTATTTT.

By proportion, this clonotype is medium-sized. The J gene is TRBJ1-1, the V gene TRBV11-2, with a tentative D call TRBD1 (6 bases). Germline V gives CDR1 SGHAT, CDR2 FQNNGV. V lost 1 base, J lost 0 bases, and 9 bases lay in between. The CDR3 runs 15 residues. The CDR3 sequence is CASSLGQGLNTEAFF. The CDR3 nucleotides are TGTGCCAGCAGCTTAGGTCAGGGGTTGAACACTGAAGCTTTCTTT.

Many counts were recorded for this clonotype. J is TRBJ1-1 and V is TRBV7-9; no clear D. V shed 3 bases and J shed 7 bases, with 12 bases lying between them. The CDR3 covers 13 residues. CDR1 is SEHNR and CDR2 is FQNEAQ in the germline V gene (reference sequence). This CDR3 is CASSFLGRDEAFF. The CDR3 coding sequence is TGTGCCAGCAGCTTCCTTGGACGGGATGAAGCTTTCTTT.